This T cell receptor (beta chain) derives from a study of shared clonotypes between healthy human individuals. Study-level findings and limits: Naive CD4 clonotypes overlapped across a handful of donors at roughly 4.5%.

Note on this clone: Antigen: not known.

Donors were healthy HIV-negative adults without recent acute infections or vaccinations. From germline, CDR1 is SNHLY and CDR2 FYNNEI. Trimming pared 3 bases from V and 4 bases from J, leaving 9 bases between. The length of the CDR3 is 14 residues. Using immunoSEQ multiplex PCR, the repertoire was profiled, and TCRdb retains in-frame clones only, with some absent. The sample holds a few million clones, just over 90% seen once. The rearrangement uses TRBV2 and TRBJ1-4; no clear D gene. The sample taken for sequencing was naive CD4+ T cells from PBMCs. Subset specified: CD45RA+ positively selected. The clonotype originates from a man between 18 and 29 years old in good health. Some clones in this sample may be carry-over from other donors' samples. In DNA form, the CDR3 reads TGTGCCAGCAGTGAGGACTGGAGTAATGAAAAACTGTTTTTT. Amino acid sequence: CASSEDWSNEKLFF.